This T cell receptor beta chain was found in a study of T cells in Graves' hyperthyroidism and ophthalmopathy (dated by TCRdb to the late 2010s). In the study overall: To identify TCR V-J signatures that set the groups apart, the researchers used a discovery cohort of 100 patients, made up of 40 to 45 with Graves' ophthalmopathy and 57 with stable Graves' hyperthyroidism. The roughly 91 discovery patients were randomly divided into training and test sets at a 7:3 ratio. Following sampling, methimazole starting at 30 mg daily was given to hyperthyroidism patients, and high-dose intravenous methylprednisolone was given to ophthalmopathy patients. The paper describes TCR Vbeta CDR3 sequencing of 120 to 150 peripheral blood samples, made up of 43 ophthalmopathy patients, roughly 72 hyperthyroidism patients and 17 progressor patients. The study also compared thyroid tissue and blood T-cell repertoires from about six Graves' hyperthyroidism patients. Prospective prediction of ophthalmopathy was tested in an independent validation cohort consisting of some 18 hyperthyroidism patients and approximately 16 patients who later progressed to ophthalmopathy. What the authors observed across the whole study: During validation, the model predicted progression to ophthalmopathy a median of about 6.3 months ahead of onset, with almost 71% sensitivity and 72% to 80% specificity. Most expanded thyroid clonotypes (frequency above 0.001) were also detected in blood, a finding suggesting that blood repertoires may reflect thyroid immune responses. Sample size was not statistically predetermined, and blinding of investigators to group allocation was not performed. In cross-validation, a model built on a 13 V-J signature told ophthalmopathy apart from stable hyperthyroidism with less than 90% sensitivity and around 84% specificity, and in testing the same model reached 80%/75%.

The study excluded patients with uncontrolled infections, other autoimmune diseases, pregnancy or lactation. Diagnoses relied on clinical symptoms, serum thyroxine and TRAb, thyroid ultrasound and orbital computed tomography. Total RNA was extracted using Trizol reagent, and RNA quality was assessed on an Agilent 2100 Bioanalyzer. Unmatched junction bases come to 14, with V trimmed by 3 bases and J by 1 base. From cysteine to phenylalanine, the CDR3 is 18 amino acids long. The DNA shown is the 54-base CDR3, in frame from base 1. The germline V gene specifies SGHAT as CDR1 and FQNNGV as CDR2. TCR beta CDR3 regions were amplified from RNA transcripts. The TCR CDR3 was subjected to a first round of RT-PCR using the HTBI primer set and the Qiagen OneStep RT-PCR kit. Libraries were constructed in a second round of multiplex PCR, after which size selection and purification were performed. The libraries were sequenced on an Illumina HiSeq2000 using paired-end 100 bp reads. As for how the authors treated the data: SOAPnuke was used to process the raw data, throwing out any read that contained adapters or uncalled bases, had a mean Phred below 15, or lacked an exact constant-primer or identifier match. COPE v1.2.5 was used to merge high-quality paired reads, and clonotypes were defined as unique nucleotide sequences. MiTCR v1.1 was used to align the clonotypes against IMGT TRBV, TRBD and TRBJ reference segments. Analysis was restricted to V-J combinations with a frequency above 0.0001, which covered just over 98% of repertoires. A TCS score was defined as the ratio between F50 (clonal expansion) and ExV (chaos), using BLOSUM62-based TCRdist between CDR3 peptides within each V-J. Welch's t-statistics and random forest reduced around 520 V-J features to 10 to 15, which were used in a naive Bayes classifier (R e1071). The Morisita-Horn index was used to measure how similar the thyroid and blood repertoires were. TCRdb reprocessed the public reads (quality trimming at Q25 with fastp, clone calling with MiXCR) and kept in-frame beta chains. Rows matching on CDR3 protein sequence are summarized as one entry with the most common DNA and genes. None of the V and J calls come from the authors' own analysis; TCRdb made them. For this sample there are roughly 570,000 distinct CDR3 sequences; about 43% appear just once. The top ten clones comprise roughly 19% of the sample.

This clonotype was recorded once. Its antigen is unknown. No base qualities exist here, and no much larger clone lies one base off it. Weak support is all one read offers. The clonotype comes from an adult woman with Graves' disease, either hyperthyroidism or ophthalmopathy (not recorded which). Recombination connected TRBV11-2 to TRBJ1-1, and 7 junction bases match TRBD1. Sequenced sample: peripheral blood or thyroid tissue (not recorded which). The DNA sequence is given as TGTGCCAGCAGCTTGATGGGCAGGTACAGGGGACCGAACACTGAAGCTTTCTTT. Translated, this gives CASSLMGRYRGPNTEAFF.